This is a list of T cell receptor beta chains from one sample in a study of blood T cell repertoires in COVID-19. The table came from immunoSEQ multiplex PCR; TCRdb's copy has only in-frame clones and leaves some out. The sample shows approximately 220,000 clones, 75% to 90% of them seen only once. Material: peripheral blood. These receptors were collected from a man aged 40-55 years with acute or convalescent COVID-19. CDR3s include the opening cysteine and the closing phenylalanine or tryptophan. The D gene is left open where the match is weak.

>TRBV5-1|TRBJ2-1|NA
TGCGCCAGCAGCACGGAGGGTCCTCGTAGGGTTGAGCAGTTCTTC
CASSTEGPRRVEQFF
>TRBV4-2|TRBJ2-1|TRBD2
TGTGCCAGCAGTCCTAGCGGGGACGAGCAGTTCTTC
CASSPSGDEQFF
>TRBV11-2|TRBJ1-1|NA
TGTGCCAGCAGCCAACCTCGGTCGGGGGGCGAAGCTTTCTTT
CASSQPRSGGEAFF
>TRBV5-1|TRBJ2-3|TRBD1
TGCGCCAGCAGCATGGGGACAGTGGGAGATACGCAGTATTTT
CASSMGTVGDTQYF
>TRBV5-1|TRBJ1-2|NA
TGCGCCAGCAGCCCTGGACAGTACTATGGCTACACCTTC
CASSPGQYYGYTF
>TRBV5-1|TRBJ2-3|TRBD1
TGCGCCAGCAGCACGGGACAGGGCACAGATACGCAGTATTTT
CASSTGQGTDTQYF
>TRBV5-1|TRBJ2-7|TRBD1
TGCGCCAGCAGCTTTACCGAGACAGGGTCTCTCTCCTACGAGCAGTACTTC
CASSFTETGSLSYEQYF
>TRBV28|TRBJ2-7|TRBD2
TGTGCCAGCACCTTGGGGGGGTACGAGCAGTACTTC
CASTLGGYEQYF
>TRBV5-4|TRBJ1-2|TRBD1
TGTGCCAGCAGCCCGGGACAGGGCGGGTACTATGGCTACACCTTC
CASSPGQGGYYGYTF
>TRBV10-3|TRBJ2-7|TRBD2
TGTGCCATCAGCCCCGGGACTAGCGGGAACGAGCAGTACTTC
CAISPGTSGNEQYF
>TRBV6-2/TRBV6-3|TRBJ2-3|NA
TGTGCCAGCAGTCCCCTAGCGCCGCCCGGGCCAGATACGCAGTATTTT
CASSPLAPPGPDTQYF
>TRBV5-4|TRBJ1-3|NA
TGTGCCAGCAGCTCATGGGGGGGCTCTGGAAACACCATATATTTT
CASSSWGGSGNTIYF
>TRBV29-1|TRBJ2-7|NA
TGCAGCGTCACGGACCTAAAGGGAGGACGCTCCTACGAGCAGTACTTC
CSVTDLKGGRSYEQYF
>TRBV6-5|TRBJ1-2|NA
TGTGCCAGCAGTTACCTAGGCGTTAACTATGGCTACACCTTC
CASSYLGVNYGYTF
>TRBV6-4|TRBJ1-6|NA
TGTGCCAGCAGGCCGACAGGCTCTTCAAATTCACCCCTCCACTTT
CASRPTGSSNSPLHF
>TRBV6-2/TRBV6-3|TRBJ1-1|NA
TGTGCCAGCAGTATCTCTCAGGGGGAAGCTTTCTTT
CASSISQGEAFF
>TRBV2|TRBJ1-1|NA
TGTGCCAGCGGGCCGGGCCCTCAGGGCACTGAAGCTTTCTTT
CASGPGPQGTEAFF